This T cell receptor beta chain was sequenced during a study of human T cells and chemical hapten exposure. Study information: Small volume differences among pooled libraries mainly caused per-sample TCR yield variation.

Stated time point: pre-sensitization, week 0. Treatment noted: therapeutic diphenylcyclopropenone sensitization with weekly scalp DPC. V was trimmed by 6 bases and J by 6 bases, leaving 15 bases between them. The CDR3 covers 13 residues. CDR1 MDHEN and CDR2 SYDVKM come from the germline V gene. Unique molecular identifiers were attached to individual cDNA molecules within the library. Original processing notes: Sampled TCR counts reached a median of roughly 90,000 per sample, with values ranging from roughly 20,000 to 750,000. TCRdb re-derived calls from the RACE reads in MiXCR, one entry per CDR3 protein. TCRdb, not the original authors, processed these V and J calls. The table includes approximately 180,000 distinct CDR3 sequences, nearly 30% detected once.

The starting material was whole blood, obtained in connection with sensitization to the hapten diphenylcyclopropenone (DPC). This clonotype was obtained from a woman in her 30s with alopecia areata. Some clones in this sample may be carry-over from other donors' samples. The chain links TRBV28 to TRBJ2-7; no clear D gene. The CDR3 spells CASRPTGLGEQYF. The CDR3, as DNA: TGTGCCAGCAGACCAACTGGGCTGGGCGAGCAGTACTTC.